What follows is one T cell receptor beta chain and its context. V gave up 2 bases and J gave up 3 bases; unmatched junction bases: 13. CDR1 is LGHNA, CDR2 YSLEER, per germline. This CDR3 is built from 19 residues. These data belong to a study of blood T cell repertoires in COVID-19. The authors' processing: Nucleated cell counts were estimated from reference gene primer amplification. Using immunoSEQ multiplex PCR, the repertoire was profiled, and TCRdb retains in-frame clones only, with some absent. The DNA was the basis for D and trimming; V, J and clone size are from that table. The sample lists some 200,000 clones; approximately 80% were seen once.

This sequence originates from a woman aged 45-65 years with active or convalescent COVID-19. The specimen was peripheral blood. The chain uses TRBV4-3 and TRBJ2-7, with 13 nucleotides matching TRBD2. This CDR3 reads CASSQWTSGREGLGYEQYF. The CDR3 coding sequence is TGCGCCAGCAGCCAATGGACTAGCGGGAGAGAGGGTTTAGGCTACGAGCAGTACTTC.